These 20 T cell receptor beta chains came from one sample sequenced in a study of CD8+ T cells in alopecia areata. Isolated RNA was reverse transcribed into cDNA used as the sequencing template. Assay used: immunoSEQ multiplex PCR; TCRdb lists only in-frame clones, some missing. The profile shows approximately 150,000 clones, 50% to 65% of them singletons. The specimen sequenced was CD4+ T cells sorted from blood. These receptors were obtained from a human donor in good health.

The V call is TRBV29-1, the J call TRBJ2-1; TRBD2 might be the D (5 bases). The germline CDR1 and CDR2 sequences are SQVTM and ANQGSEA. Trimming stripped 7 bases from V and 7 bases from J, with 29 bases between. CDR3 length equals 17 residues. This chain's CDR3 is CSALPQARGSNGNEQFF. DNA for the CDR3: TGCAGCGCCCTACCCCAAGCACGGGGTTCTAACGGGAATGAGCAGTTCTTC.

The table lists this clone with a few counts. The gene calls are TRBV29-1 and TRBJ1-2; 9 nucleotides match TRBD1. CDR1 and CDR2 from the germline V gene are SQVTM and ANQGSEA. Unmatched junction bases numbered 6, after V lost 5 bases and J lost 8 bases. CDR3 size: 12 residues. CDR3 in amino acids: CSVWDRDLGYTF. In DNA, the CDR3 is TGCAGCGTTTGGGACAGGGACTTAGGCTACACCTTC.

This clone showed up just once. The V call is TRBV29-1, the J call TRBJ2-3; 7 nucleotides align to TRBD2. The CDR3 is made up of 13 amino acids. The J segment lost 4 bases and the V segment lost 6 bases, leaving 7 bases of the junction unmatched. Germline V gene data show CDR1 as SQVTM and CDR2 as ANQGSEA. In nucleotides, the CDR3 is TGCAGCGTACCTGCGGGAGTTTCAGATACGCAGTATTTT. It yields the protein CSVPAGVSDTQYF.

The chain joins TRBV28 to TRBJ2-3; the D gene is possibly TRBD2 (6 bases). The V and J ends lost 8 bases and 0 bases respectively, with 18 bases between them. Germline V gene sequence: CDR1 MDHEN, CDR2 SYDVKM. There are 16 residues in the CDR3. This CDR3 is CASPPSPGTSTDTQYF. In DNA, the CDR3 is TGTGCCAGCCCCCCTTCCCCCGGGACTAGCACAGATACGCAGTATTTT.

V is TRBV9 and J is TRBJ1-2; no reliable D call. The V gene's germline CDR1 is SGDLS and CDR2 YYNGEE. V lost 4 bases and J lost 7, with 20 bases in between. The CDR3 spans 15 residues. CDR3 loop: CASSLGPTSLTGYTF. The CDR3 DNA sequence: TGTGCCAGCAGCCTAGGACCCACCTCTTTGACTGGCTACACCTTC. The whole variable domain, remainder taken from reference TRBV9 and TRBJ1-2, is DSGVTQTPKHLITATGQRVTLRCSPRSGDLSVYWYQQSLDQGLQFLIQYYNGEERAKGNILERFSAQQFPDLHSELNLSSLELGDSALYFCASSLGPTSLTGYTFGSGTRLTVV.

This rearrangement joins TRBV2 to TRBJ2-5; 12 nucleotides line up with TRBD2. Germline V lookup: CDR1 SNHLY, CDR2 FYNNEI. The V and J ends lost 5 bases and 1 base, in that order; junction bases with no gene match: 8. The length of the CDR3 is 17 residues. The CDR3 nucleotides are TGTGCCAGCAGTCCGTTTATGGGACTAGCGGGCCAAGAGACCCAGTACTTC. Translating it yields CASSPFMGLAGQETQYF.

This clone was counted between two and nine times. The V and J genes are TRBV30 and TRBJ2-2; D is perhaps TRBD1 or TRBD2 (6 bases each). This CDR3 comprises 13 residues. The germline gives CDR1 GTSNPN, CDR2 SVGIG (reference sequence). V dropped 7 bases and J dropped 1 base, with 10 bases sitting between them. The CDR3 loop reads CASGAGNTGELFF. The CDR3 bases are TGTGCCTCGGGGGCAGGGAACACCGGGGAGCTGTTTTTT.

This clone was counted a few times. V gene TRBV5-1 combines with J gene TRBJ2-7; the match to TRBD2 covers 7 bases. The germline V gene encodes CDR1 SGHRS and CDR2 YFSETQ. The V segment lost 5 bases and the J segment 4 bases; nucleotides outside the gene matches: 9. CDR3 size: 14 residues. This chain's CDR3 is CASRMASGTYEQYF. CDR3 in DNA: TGCGCCAGCAGGATGGCTAGCGGAACTTACGAGCAGTACTTC.

V usage is TRBV6-1 and J usage is TRBJ2-5; 7 bases are a match to TRBD2. The CDR3 spans 20 residues. V dropped 4 bases and J dropped 7; count of bases not matched to a gene: 27. The germline gives CDR1 MNHNS, CDR2 SASEGT. CDR3 sequence reads: CASSARPVGAGRPPPRTQYF. The CDR3 DNA is TGTGCCAGCAGTGCACGGCCAGTTGGAGCGGGACGACCACCGCCACGGACCCAGTACTTC.

This clone was recorded a few times. Other DNA sequences in the same sample also yield this CDR3. The chain has TRBV29-1 and TRBJ1-5, with 7 bases matching TRBD1. Germline assignment: CDR1 SQVTM and CDR2 ANQGSEA. The CDR3 has 12 residues. The V segment lost 4 bases and the J segment 5 bases; nucleotides outside the gene matches: 2. CDR3: CSVVTGDQPQHF. The CDR3 region has the DNA TGCAGCGTTGTAACAGGGGATCAGCCCCAGCATTTT. Together with reference TRBV29-1 and TRBJ1-5, the CDR3 gives the full variable domain: SAVISQKPSRDICQRGTSLTIQCQVDSQVTMMFWYRQQPGQSLTLIATANQGSEATYESGFVIDKFPISRPNLTFSTLTVSNMSPEDSSIYLCSVVTGDQPQHFGDGTRLSIL.

V and J are TRBV29-1 and TRBJ2-5; the match to TRBD1 covers 8 bases. The CDR3 sequence is 15 residues long. The junction had 17 bases not matched to a gene; V was cut back by 7 bases and J by 7 bases. Germline loops: CDR1 SQVTM, CDR2 ANQGSEA. The CDR3 DNA reads TGCAGCGCGGTTAGACCAGGACAGGGCTTTAGGACCCAGTACTTC. Translation gives CSAVRPGQGFRTQYF.

The chain carries TRBV4-2 and TRBJ1-1, with D possibly matching TRBD1 (5 bases). Trimming left V 0 bases short and J 6 bases short, with 11 bases between. CDR1 LGHNA and CDR2 YNFKEQ come from the germline V gene. This CDR3 has 14 amino acids. The CDR3 loop reads CASSQDTGVAEAFF. The CDR3 DNA reads as TGTGCCAGCAGCCAAGATACGGGGGTAGCTGAAGCTTTCTTT.

The chain uses TRBV29-1 and TRBJ2-1; 8 bases match TRBD1. With 5 bases clipped from V and 1 base from J, the junction kept 13 bases outside the gene matches. The CDR3 length is 17 residues. Germline CDR1 SQVTM, CDR2 ANQGSEA. DNA of the CDR3: TGCAGCGTTACAGGGGGGATAGGGGGAGTGTCCTACAATGAGCAGTTCTTC. Protein product: CSVTGGIGGVSYNEQFF.

This clone has a single count. This chain joins TRBV29-1 and TRBJ2-4; TRBD2 aligns across 10 bases. Germline-derived CDR1 and CDR2 are SQVTM and ANQGSEA. Germline trimming cut 3 bases from V and 2 bases from J; bases unmatched to any gene: 7. This CDR3 has 16 amino acids. The CDR3 loop is CSVEGASGSSKNIQYF. CDR3 DNA sequence: TGCAGCGTTGAGGGCGCTAGCGGGAGTTCCAAAAACATTCAGTACTTC.

The V call is TRBV4-2, the J call TRBJ1-4; 7 bases map to TRBD1. V was clipped by 3 bases and J by 4 bases; unmatched bases: 2. This CDR3 is 14 amino acids long. In germline, CDR1 is LGHNA, CDR2 YNFKEQ. The CDR3 protein is CASSHTGDNEKLFF. The DNA for the CDR3 is TGTGCCAGCAGCCATACAGGGGATAATGAAAAACTGTTTTTT.

The count of this clone is one. The chain combines TRBV4-2 with TRBJ2-3; TRBD2 aligns across 11 bases. V shed 0 bases, J shed 12 bases, and the junction held 5 bases outside the gene matches. Germline V gives CDR1 LGHNA, CDR2 YNFKEQ. The CDR3 is 14 amino acids. The CDR3 spells CASSQETSGTRQYF. The CDR3 DNA follows: TGTGCCAGCAGCCAAGAGACTAGCGGGACCCGTCAGTATTTT.

Worth noting for this clone: A much larger clone sits a single nucleotide away, making a read error possible. The CDR3, as DNA: TGTGCCAGCAGTCTCTCGAACACCGGGGAGCTGTTTTTT. Its protein product is CASSLSNTGELFF. The chain employs TRBV27 and TRBJ2-2, with no clear D. Trimming removed 5 bases at V and 0 bases at J, with 4 bases between. Germline CDR1 MNHEY, CDR2 SMNVEV (reference sequence). This CDR3 comprises 13 residues.

This clone was detected only a few times. The chain joins TRBV29-1 to TRBJ2-2; D gene ambiguous. This CDR3 is built from 13 residues. CDR1 is SQVTM and CDR2 is ANQGSEA in the germline V gene. V dropped 3 bases and J dropped 3 bases, with 8 bases sitting between them. Written as DNA, the CDR3 is TGCAGCGTTGAGAGGACGGACACCGGGGAGCTGTTTTTT. This codes for CSVERTDTGELFF.

The J gene is TRBJ2-5, the V gene TRBV5-1; D remains ambiguous. The CDR3 is 12 residues long. Germline V gene lookup returns CDR1 SGHRS and CDR2 YFSETQ. Trimming cost V 4 bases and J 5 bases, with 9 bases left between them. Written as DNA, the CDR3 is TGCGCCAGCAGCAGCTCGTGGGAGACCCAGTACTTC. Amino acid sequence: CASSSSWETQYF.

This rearrangement joins TRBV5-1 to TRBJ2-5; no clear D. V was pared by 4 bases and J by 5 bases, with 9 bases between. The CDR3 runs to 12 residues. CDR1 SGHRS and CDR2 YFSETQ come from the germline V gene. The CDR3 DNA follows: TGCGCCAGCAGCACAGAACGGGAGACCCAGTACTTC. Protein: CASSTERETQYF.